Shown below are 31 T cell receptor beta chains from a single sample sequenced in a study of cytomegalovirus exposure and HLA in healthy donors. PCR used 60 Vbeta primers and 13 Jbeta primers. Method: immunoSEQ multiplex PCR; TCRdb's copy keeps in-frame clones and lacks some. Of 150,000 to 200,000 clones listed, roughly 80% were seen once; the top ten hold 0.2% to 0.3%. The sequencing input was PBMCs. The receptors derive from a boy younger than 18 in good health and CMV-seronegative.

The gene calls are TRBV6-1 and TRBJ2-7, with 7 bases lining up with TRBD1. Unmatched junction bases numbered 10, after V lost 5 bases and J lost 6 bases. The CDR3 runs 14 residues. Germline V gene sequence: CDR1 MNHNS, CDR2 SASEGT. The CDR3 nucleotides read TGTGCCAGCAGTATTACAGAGGGGGCTTTCGAGCAGTACTTC. It is translated as CASSITEGAFEQYF.

The chain carries TRBV9 and TRBJ1-1, with D uncertain. CDR3 length: 16 amino acids. Trimming cost V 3 bases and J 7 bases, with 22 bases left between them. CDR1 is SGDLS, CDR2 YYNGEE, per germline. The CDR3 sequence: CASSALLRVFDREAFF. CDR3 in DNA: TGTGCCAGCAGCGCGTTATTACGGGTCTTTGATCGTGAAGCTTTCTTT.

This clone was counted once. The chain links TRBV4-3 to TRBJ1-2; D might be TRBD1 (5 bases). In germline, CDR1 is LGHNA, CDR2 YSLEER. The CDR3 has 17 residues. Between the trimmed V and J ends, which lost 0 bases and 2 bases, there was a span of 16 bases. CDR3 in amino acids: CASSQDLSRAWNYGYTF. In nucleotides, the CDR3 is TGCGCCAGCAGCCAAGATCTCTCCAGGGCTTGGAACTATGGCTACACCTTC.

This clone occurred a few times. The genes are TRBV5-1 and TRBJ2-5, with D unresolved. CDR1 is SGHRS, CDR2 YFSETQ, per germline. Trimming stripped 0 bases from V and 5 bases from J, with 5 bases between. CDR3 length: 12 amino acids. CDR3 DNA sequence: TGCGCCAGCAGCTTGGCAATGGAGACCCAGTACTTC. Translating it yields CASSLAMETQYF.

This sequence joins TRBV7-3 and TRBJ2-7, with TRBD1 identical over 7 bases. The length of the CDR3 is 14 residues. The germline V gene encodes CDR1 SGHTA and CDR2 FQGTGA. V lost 6 bases and J lost 2; bases outside the gene matches: 7. DNA for the CDR3: TGTGCCAGCAGGAGACAGGGACGGACCTACGAGCAGTACTTC. Protein product: CASRRQGRTYEQYF.

This rearrangement joins TRBV7-8 to TRBJ2-2; 8 nucleotides line up with TRBD2. The CDR3 spans 15 residues. CDR1 and CDR2 from the germline V gene are SGHVS and FQNEAQ. Trimming at V came to 8 bases and at J to 6 bases, leaving 11 bases not matched to a gene. CDR3 amino acids: CASGLSGGPPGELFF. CDR3 bases: TGTGCCAGCGGTCTTTCGGGGGGGCCCCCCGGGGAGCTGTTTTTT.

The rearrangement joins TRBV28 to TRBJ2-1; D is possibly TRBD2 (5 bases). The CDR3 runs to 18 residues. Germline-derived CDR1 and CDR2 are MDHEN and SYDVKM. V shed 2 bases and J shed 6 bases, with 23 bases lying between them. CDR3 DNA sequence: TGTGCCAGCAGTTTAGGTATGAGGGCCGGGTCCTCCCTCAATGAGCAGTTCTTC. Translation gives CASSLGMRAGSSLNEQFF.

V gene TRBV5-1 combines with J gene TRBJ2-7; TRBD2 matches 16 bases. V was pared by 4 bases and J by 7 bases, with 14 bases of the junction left unmatched. CDR1 and CDR2 from the germline V gene are SGHRS and YFSETQ. The CDR3 covers 18 residues. The CDR3 loop is CASSPGLAGGGTLLEQYF. CDR3 coding DNA: TGCGCCAGCAGCCCGGGACTAGCGGGAGGGGGTACGCTTTTGGAGCAGTACTTC.

The chain uses TRBV6-1 and TRBJ2-1, with 7 positions matching TRBD2. The CDR3 is 14 residues long. The J segment lost 6 bases and the V segment lost 1 base, leaving 3 bases of the junction unmatched. The germline V gene encodes CDR1 MNHNS and CDR2 SASEGT. The CDR3 DNA reads TGTGCCAGCAGTGAAGGGGGAGGGTCCAATGAGCAGTTCTTC. It encodes CASSEGGGSNEQFF.

The chain couples TRBV18 to TRBJ1-1; D remains unclear. The CDR3 spans 13 residues. Germline V lookup: CDR1 KGHSH, CDR2 LQKENI. Trimming left V 3 bases short and J 7 bases short, with 12 bases between. CDR3 region: CASSPVETSEAFF. In nucleotides, the CDR3 is TGTGCCAGCTCACCGGTAGAAACGAGTGAAGCTTTCTTT.

J is TRBJ1-1 and V is TRBV30, with 9 bases fitting TRBD1. Unmatched junction bases numbered 7, after V lost 1 base and J lost 4 bases. CDR3 length equals 15 residues. CDR1 is GTSNPN and CDR2 is SVGIG in the germline V gene (reference sequence). The CDR3 sequence is CAWSGTGVMLTEAFF. CDR3 coding DNA: TGTGCCTGGAGTGGGACAGGGGTTATGCTCACTGAAGCTTTCTTT. The whole variable domain, remainder taken from reference TRBV30 and TRBJ1-1, is SQTIHQWPATLVQPVGSPLSLECTVEGTSNPNLYWYRQAAGRGLQLLFYSVGIGQISSEVPQNLSASRPQDRQFILSSKKLLLSDSGFYLCAWSGTGVMLTEAFFGQGTRLTVV.

This clone turned up a few times. The V gene is TRBV4-2, the J gene TRBJ1-1, with a weak D call TRBD1 (5 bases). In germline, CDR1 is LGHNA, CDR2 YNFKEQ. The CDR3 spans 15 residues. The V end lost 4 bases, the J end lost 2 bases, and 14 bases lay between the germline ends. Here the CDR3 DNA reads TGTGCCAGCAGCCCCTACCTCCAGGGAAACACTGAAGCTTTCTTT. Its translation is CASSPYLQGNTEAFF.

This chain connects TRBV15 to TRBJ1-4; D not resolved. V lost 3 bases and J lost 5, with 19 bases in between. The germline CDR1 and CDR2 sequences are LNHNV and YYDKDF (reference sequence). The CDR3 loop spans 17 amino acids. The CDR3 sequence: CATSRRIELIPNEKLFF. The CDR3 bases are TGTGCCACCAGCAGGCGCATTGAACTTATACCCAATGAAAAACTGTTTTTT.

V and J are TRBV14 and TRBJ2-4; D perhaps matches TRBD2 (6 bases). The ends were cut back, 5 bases at V and 1 base at J, with 6 bases in the middle. CDR1 SGHDN and CDR2 FVKESK come from the germline V gene. CDR3 size: 13 residues. Here the CDR3 DNA reads TGTGCCAGCAGCGGGAGGGCCAAAAACATTCAGTACTTC. This translates into CASSGRAKNIQYF.

The J gene is TRBJ1-4, the V gene TRBV28; 9 nucleotides line up with TRBD1. Germline CDR1 MDHEN, CDR2 SYDVKM. CDR3 length: 16 amino acids. V dropped 3 bases and J dropped 7; count of bases not matched to a gene: 9. The CDR3: CASSFLTGQGGEKLFF. The DNA for the CDR3 is TGTGCCAGCAGTTTTCTTACGGGACAGGGAGGTGAAAAACTGTTTTTT.

This chain joins TRBV2 and TRBJ1-1; tentative D call: TRBD1 (5 bases). This CDR3 has 13 residues. V dropped 10 bases and J dropped 5 bases, with 17 bases sitting between them. CDR1 is SNHLY and CDR2 is FYNNEI in the germline V gene. In nucleotides, the CDR3 is TGTGCCATCAGGGAGGCAGGAGGGACTGAAGCTTTCTTT. Amino acids: CAIREAGGTEAFF.

This chain joins TRBV6-4 and TRBJ2-1; 8 bases fit TRBD1. There are 16 residues in the CDR3. The V gene's germline CDR1 is MRHNA and CDR2 SNTAGT. Losses at the gene ends were 0 bases for V and 7 bases for J; bases not matched to a gene: 8. CDR3 amino acids: CASSDSTQGAVNEQFF. The CDR3 DNA sequence: TGTGCCAGCAGTGACTCTACCCAGGGGGCGGTAAATGAGCAGTTCTTC.

V gene TRBV25-1 combines with J gene TRBJ1-1, with D perhaps matching TRBD1 (5 bases). Trimming pared 2 bases from V and 1 base from J, leaving 5 bases between. The CDR3 totals 13 residues. Per the germline V gene, CDR1 is MGHDK and CDR2 is SYGVNS. The CDR3 DNA is TGTGCCAGCAGTGAAAGGGGGAACACTGAAGCTTTCTTT. Amino acids: CASSERGNTEAFF.

V gene TRBV29-1 combines with J gene TRBJ2-7; tentative D call: TRBD1 (8 bases). This CDR3 contains 14 residues. Germline V CDR1 and CDR2: SQVTM, ANQGSEA. V lost 4 bases to trimming and J lost 5 bases, with 18 bases between them. In nucleotides, the CDR3 is TGCAGCGTTGGTCAACGGACAGGGAGGGACGAGCAGTACTTC. It is translated as CSVGQRTGRDEQYF.

This sequence joins TRBV9 and TRBJ2-6; possible D gene TRBD1, 6 bases. CDR3 size: 17 residues. V was pared by 0 bases and J by 2 bases, with 12 bases between. Per the germline V gene, CDR1 is SGDLS and CDR2 is YYNGEE. The CDR3 DNA follows: TGTGCCAGCAGCGTAGCGACTGGGGGCGCTGGGGCCAACGTCCTGACTTTC. Amino acid sequence: CASSVATGGAGANVLTF.

The chain joins TRBV4-1 to TRBJ2-1; the match to TRBD2 covers 9 bases. The CDR3 extends over 16 amino acids. From germline, CDR1 is MGHRA and CDR2 YSYEKL. The J segment lost 8 bases and the V segment lost 3 bases, leaving 11 bases of the junction unmatched. CDR3 in amino acids: CASSHDWGTSRYEQFF. The CDR3, as DNA: TGCGCCAGCAGCCACGACTGGGGGACTAGCAGATATGAGCAGTTCTTC.

The chain couples TRBV19 to TRBJ2-7, with 7 nucleotides matching TRBD1. V shed 3 bases and J 3 bases; nucleotides not matched to a gene: 5. CDR1 and CDR2 (germline): LNHDA, SQIVND (reference sequence). This CDR3 region has 14 residues. This chain's CDR3 is CASSIRDRNYEQYF. CDR3 in DNA: TGTGCCAGTAGTATCCGGGACAGAAACTACGAGCAGTACTTC.

The chain uses TRBV2 and TRBJ1-5; tentative D call: TRBD1 (6 bases). Trimming cost V 6 bases and J 7 bases, with 22 bases left between them. There are 16 residues in the CDR3. From germline, CDR1 is SNHLY and CDR2 FYNNEI. The CDR3 nucleotides read TGTGCCAGCAGCAATAAAAAGGGGGAAGTCGACCAGCCCCAGCATTTT. Protein product: CASSNKKGEVDQPQHF.

The CDR3 DNA follows: TGTGCCAGCAGCCGCCTTGAGACAGGAGCTAACTATGGCTACACCTTC. It codes for CASSRLETGANYGYTF. The chain recombines TRBV7-9 with TRBJ1-2; D may be TRBD1 (6 bases). Trimming pared 5 bases from V and 0 bases from J, leaving 16 bases between. Germline assignment: CDR1 SEHNR and CDR2 FQNEAQ (reference sequence). There are 16 residues in the CDR3.

The DNA of the CDR3 is TGTGCCTGGAGTGTTGCCGGGAGATCTAACTATGGCTACACCTTC. It yields the protein CAWSVAGRSNYGYTF. The J gene is TRBJ1-2, the V gene TRBV30; D is undetermined. The V gene's germline CDR1 is GTSNPN and CDR2 SVGIG (reference sequence). This CDR3 spans 15 amino acids. V lost 0 bases, J lost 0 bases, and 11 bases lay in between.

This rearrangement joins TRBV5-1 to TRBJ1-1, with D possibly TRBD1 on 5 matching bases. CDR1 and CDR2 from the germline V gene are SGHRS and YFSETQ. V lost 2 bases and J 8 bases, leaving 16 bases between the germline ends. This CDR3 has 14 amino acids. The CDR3 loop is CASSLLSPDREAFF. The CDR3 DNA sequence: TGCGCCAGCAGCTTATTATCGCCCGACAGAGAAGCTTTCTTT.

The chain links TRBV13 to TRBJ2-7; a possible D gene is TRBD1 (6 bases). V was shortened by 3 bases and J by 3 bases, with 9 bases between the two germline ends. The CDR3 runs 13 residues. Germline-derived CDR1 and CDR2 are PRHDT and FYEKMQ (reference sequence). CDR3 residues: CASSFTGLYEQYF. For the CDR3, the DNA is TGTGCCAGCAGCTTCACAGGGCTCTACGAGCAGTACTTC.

The gene calls are TRBV7-8 and TRBJ2-2; a possible D gene is TRBD2 (5 bases). The germline gives CDR1 SGHVS, CDR2 FQNEAQ. The length of the CDR3 is 15 residues. Trimming stripped 0 bases from V and 1 base from J, with 6 bases between. The CDR3 coding sequence is TGTGCCAGCAGCTTAGCCACTAGGAACACCGGGGAGCTGTTTTTT. Its protein product is CASSLATRNTGELFF.

The chain carries TRBV7-2 and TRBJ2-7, with TRBD2 matching over 7 bases. V lost 3 bases, J lost 2 bases, and 7 bases stayed unmatched. This CDR3 has 15 residues. Germline V gives CDR1 SGHTA, CDR2 FQGNSA. CDR3 nucleotide sequence: TGTGCCAGCAGCTTTACGGGGGGTACTCCCTACGAGCAGTACTTC. It specifies CASSFTGGTPYEQYF.

The CDR3 region is CASIRDITEAFF. The CDR3 DNA sequence: TGTGCCAGCATAAGGGACATCACTGAAGCTTTCTTT. The V call is TRBV6-6, the J call TRBJ1-1, with TRBD1 as a possible D gene (6 bases). Germline V gives CDR1 MNHNY, CDR2 SVGAGI (reference sequence). The V end was cut by 7 bases, the J end by 4 bases, with 10 bases between. The CDR3 spans 12 residues.

This rearrangement joins TRBV9 to TRBJ2-3, with 11 bases aligning to TRBD2. CDR1 and CDR2 from the germline V gene are SGDLS and YYNGEE. V shed 3 bases and J 1 base; nucleotides not matched to a gene: 7. The CDR3 has 17 residues. The CDR3 bases are TGTGCCAGCAGCGGGCGGACTAGCGGGCTTCGCACAGATACGCAGTATTTT. This encodes CASSGRTSGLRTDTQYF.